The 15 T cell receptor beta chains in this list originate from one sample, sequenced in a study of blood T cell repertoires in COVID-19. TCRdb keeps only in-frame clones here, not all; method: immunoSEQ multiplex PCR. The sample records over 250,000 clones, 84% being singletons. What was sequenced was peripheral blood. These receptors were taken from a human donor with COVID-19, enrolled during active disease. The donor label of this sample is uncertain.

The genes are TRBV28 and TRBJ1-2, with 8 bases identical to TRBD1. With 6 bases clipped from V and 6 bases from J, the junction kept 18 bases outside the gene matches. The V gene's germline CDR1 is MDHEN and CDR2 SYDVKM. The CDR3 consists of 17 residues. CDR3 residues: CASRDRTGLGIGDGYTF. The DNA for the CDR3 is TGTGCCAGCAGAGACCGGACAGGGTTGGGTATTGGTGATGGCTACACCTTC.

This clone was seen ten or more times. The V call is TRBV19, the J call TRBJ1-1, with TRBD1 identical over 7 bases. V lost 9 bases, J lost 5 bases, and 9 bases stayed unmatched. CDR1 and CDR2 (germline): LNHDA, SQIVND (reference sequence). The length of the CDR3 is 13 residues. The CDR3 loop is CASSHRGGTEAFF. For the CDR3, the DNA is TGTGCCAGCTCCCACAGGGGCGGAACTGAAGCTTTCTTT.

J is TRBJ2-2 and V is TRBV5-4, with D perhaps matching TRBD1 (6 bases). The CDR3 has 16 residues. Germline CDR1 SGHNT, CDR2 YYREEE (reference sequence). With 0 bases removed from V and 0 bases from J, the gap between germline ends came to 9 bases. The CDR3 here is CASSLAQGPNTGELFF. The CDR3 coding sequence is TGTGCCAGCAGCTTGGCCCAGGGGCCGAACACCGGGGAGCTGTTTTTT. The whole variable domain, remainder taken from reference TRBV5-4 and TRBJ2-2, is ETGVTQSPTHLIKTRGQQVTLRCSSQSGHNTVSWYQQALGQGPQFIFQYYREEENGRGNFPPRFSGLQFPNYSSELNVNALELDDSALYLCASSLAQGPNTGELFFGEGSRLTVL.

The chain couples TRBV14 to TRBJ1-4; 10 nucleotides match TRBD1. There are 15 residues in the CDR3. From germline, CDR1 is SGHDN and CDR2 FVKESK. The junction had 5 bases not matched to a gene; V was cut back by 4 bases and J by 6 bases. CDR3 sequence (DNA): TGTGCCAGCAGCCCACGGGGACAGGGGTATGAAAAACTGTTTTTT. It encodes CASSPRGQGYEKLFF.

The chain joins TRBV7-9 to TRBJ1-5; 7 positions match TRBD1. After removal of 5 bases from V and 9 bases from J, the junction contained 7 bases not matched to a gene. CDR3 length: 13 amino acids. Germline-derived CDR1 and CDR2 are SEHNR and FQNEAQ (reference sequence). CDR3 sequence (DNA): TGTGCCAGCAGCCGGACAGGCGCAACGCCCCAGCATTTT. This translates into CASSRTGATPQHF.

The chain carries TRBV5-1 and TRBJ1-1, with D unclear. V lost 0 bases to trimming and J lost 5 bases, with 11 bases between them. In germline, CDR1 is SGHRS, CDR2 YFSETQ. The CDR3 covers 14 residues. Written as DNA, the CDR3 is TGCGCCAGCAGCTTGGAAGCGTTGCGAACTGAAGCTTTCTTT. Protein product: CASSLEALRTEAFF.

The chain uses TRBV28 and TRBJ1-6, with D possibly matching TRBD1 (6 bases). CDR1 MDHEN and CDR2 SYDVKM come from the germline V gene. The CDR3 is made up of 16 amino acids. Trimming cost V 1 base and J 4 bases, with 11 bases left between them. As DNA, the CDR3 is TGTGCCAGCAGTTTATTTGGCAGGGGTTATAATTCACCCCTCCACTTT. Translated, it gives CASSLFGRGYNSPLHF.

The rearrangement joins TRBV3-1 (or the pseudogene TRBV3-2) to TRBJ2-2; D unresolved. The germline V and J ends were trimmed by 2 bases and 4 bases, with 5 bases remaining between them. Germline CDR1 reads LGHDT; CDR2 reads YNNKEL (reference sequence). The CDR3 runs to 13 residues. In nucleotides, the CDR3 is TGTGCCAGCAGCCAAACAGCCACCGGGGAGCTGTTTTTT. Its translation: CASSQTATGELFF.

The genes are TRBV3-1 (or the pseudogene TRBV3-2) and TRBJ1-2; the match to TRBD1 covers 8 bases. The ends lost 2 bases at V and 8 bases at J; junction bases unmatched: 7. Per the germline V gene, CDR1 is LGHDT and CDR2 is YNNKEL (reference sequence). CDR3 length: 14 amino acids. The CDR3 here is CASSQTSGTGGYTF. In DNA, the CDR3 is TGTGCCAGCAGCCAAACCTCCGGGACAGGCGGCTACACCTTC.

This clone occurred many times. V is TRBV19 and J is TRBJ2-1, with 11 positions matching TRBD2. The CDR3 sequence is 14 residues long. V shed 9 bases and J 8 bases; nucleotides not matched to a gene: 9. CDR1 and CDR2 (germline): LNHDA, SQIVND (reference sequence). The CDR3 region has the DNA TGTGCCAGCATGTTTACGGGACTAGCGGATGAGCAGTTCTTC. It is translated as CASMFTGLADEQFF.

The chain combines TRBV5-1 with TRBJ2-1; 11 bases match TRBD2. With 4 bases clipped from V and 7 bases from J, the junction kept 13 bases outside the gene matches. The length of the CDR3 is 17 residues. CDR1 and CDR2 (germline): SGHRS, YFSETQ. Here the CDR3 DNA reads TGCGCCAGCAGCCCTAGCGGGAGGCCTCCCAGGGGGAATGAGCAGTTCTTC. Protein sequence: CASSPSGRPPRGNEQFF.

The rearrangement links TRBV7-2 to TRBJ2-7, with D possibly being TRBD1 (6 bases). V shed 5 bases and J shed 3 bases, with 14 bases lying between them. The CDR3 sequence is 14 residues long. Germline V gene lookup returns CDR1 SGHTA and CDR2 FQGNSA. DNA for the CDR3: TGTGCCAGCAGCCCCGGGACAATAATCTACGAGCAGTACTTC. It specifies CASSPGTIIYEQYF. The full variable domain, its missing parts supplied by reference TRBV7-2 and TRBJ2-7, is GAGVSQSPSNKVTEKGKDVELRCDPISGHTALYWYRQSLGQGLEFLIYFQGNSAPDKSGLPSDRFSAERTGGSVSTLTIQRTQQEDSAVYLCASSPGTIIYEQYFGPGTRLTVT.

This clone is a singleton in its sample. The chain is built from TRBV4-1 and TRBJ1-5, with 9 bases identical to TRBD1. Germline V CDR1 and CDR2: MGHRA, YSYEKL. V was clipped by 4 bases and J by 7 bases; unmatched bases: 14. The CDR3 is made up of 17 amino acids. CDR3 in amino acids: CASSRTTGTGQGQPQHF. The CDR3 DNA sequence: TGCGCCAGCAGCCGGACAACCGGGACAGGGCAAGGGCAGCCCCAGCATTTT.

J is TRBJ1-2 and V is TRBV3-1 (or the pseudogene TRBV3-2); D is unclear. Trimming removed 7 bases at V and 7 bases at J, with 13 bases between. Per germline, CDR1 LGHDT and CDR2 YNNKEL (reference sequence). This CDR3 region has 12 residues. Written as DNA, the CDR3 is TGTGCCAGCACCCCGGGTGAGGGTGGCTACACCTTC. Protein sequence: CASTPGEGGYTF.

V is TRBV11-3 and J is TRBJ2-1; weak D call: TRBD2 (6 bases). The CDR3 has 14 residues. Germline CDR1 is SGHNT and CDR2 is YENEEA. The germline V and J ends were trimmed by 1 base and 6 bases, with 10 bases remaining between them. CDR3 sequence reads: CASSLGRGSNEQFF. The CDR3 bases are TGTGCCAGCAGCTTAGGGCGGGGATCCAATGAGCAGTTCTTC.